Following are 28 T cell receptor beta chains from one sample sequenced in a study of control samples from healthy donors and cancer patients. Here immunoSEQ multiplex PCR was the method, and the copy in TCRdb shows in-frame clones only, minus some. This repertoire shows 35,000 to 55,000 clones, just over 70% found once; its top ten account for roughly 18%. Material for sequencing was formalin-fixed, paraffin-embedded tissue. The receptors come from a male donor with melanoma.

This clone was detected ten times or more. Other DNA sequences in this specimen translate into the identical CDR3. The rearrangement joins TRBV5-6 to TRBJ2-6; 9 positions match TRBD1. This CDR3 spans 17 amino acids. The ends lost 2 bases at V and 0 bases at J; junction bases unmatched: 3. The V gene's germline CDR1 is SGHDT and CDR2 YYEEEE. The CDR3 spells CASSFGQGSSGANVLTF. In DNA form, the CDR3 reads TGTGCCAGCAGCTTCGGACAGGGGAGCTCTGGGGCCAACGTCCTGACTTTC.

The rearrangement joins TRBV30 to TRBJ1-1, with D possibly being TRBD1 (5 bases). The ends were cut back, 4 bases at V and 0 bases at J, with 9 bases in the middle. This CDR3 spans 13 amino acids. CDR1 and CDR2 from the germline V gene are GTSNPN and SVGIG (reference sequence). The DNA for the CDR3 is TGTGCCTGGACCCGGGGGGTGAACACTGAAGCTTTCTTT. Amino acids: CAWTRGVNTEAFF. Based on the CDR3 plus reference TRBV30 and TRBJ1-1, the full variable domain is SQTIHQWPATLVQPVGSPLSLECTVEGTSNPNLYWYRQAAGRGLQLLFYSVGIGQISSEVPQNLSASRPQDRQFILSSKKLLLSDSGFYLCAWTRGVNTEAFFGQGTRLTVV.

The chain is built from TRBV10-3 and TRBJ2-7, with D perhaps matching TRBD1 or TRBD2 (5 bases each). Trimming removed 4 bases from V and 5 bases from J, with 6 bases in between. The CDR3 covers 11 residues. The germline CDR1 and CDR2 sequences are ENHRY and SYGVKD. CDR3 amino acids: CAISGGNEQYF. DNA for the CDR3: TGTGCCATCAGTGGGGGGAACGAGCAGTACTTC.

As for this clone: At the DNA level, this CDR3 is encoded by other sequences in the same sample as well. The chain joins TRBV6-5 to TRBJ2-2, with D possibly TRBD2 on 5 matching bases. The CDR3 extends over 15 amino acids. Germline V gives CDR1 MNHEY, CDR2 SVGAGI. Trimming removed 0 bases at V and 6 bases at J, with 11 bases between. The CDR3 sequence is CASSYSNVGAGELFF. The CDR3 DNA follows: TGTGCCAGCAGTTACTCGAATGTGGGAGCCGGGGAGCTGTTTTTT.

Turning to this clone: Mismatch with germline at one junction end may stem from a read error. The same CDR3 can be traced to other DNA sequences in this sample. The rearrangement uses TRBV29-1 and TRBJ1-1; perhaps TRBD1 as D (5 bases). Germline V gene data show CDR1 as SQVTM and CDR2 as ANQGSEA. The CDR3 has 11 residues. CDR3: CSTRTNTEAFF. The CDR3 coding sequence is TGTAGTACACGGACAAACACTGAAGCTTTCTTT. Filled out from reference TRBV29-1 and TRBJ1-1, the complete variable domain reads SAVISQKPSRDICQRGTSLTIQCQVDSQVTMMFWYRQQPGQSLTLIATANQGSEATYESGFVIDKFPISRPNLTFSTLTVSNMSPEDSSIYLCSTRTNTEAFFGQGTRLTVV.

This clone was recorded a few times. The chain joins TRBV5-1 to TRBJ1-4; the match to TRBD1 covers 9 bases. The length of the CDR3 is 14 residues. Trimming removed 4 bases from V and 8 bases from J; junction bases left unmatched: 6. CDR1 and CDR2 (germline): SGHRS, YFSETQ. The CDR3 loop reads CASSITGGGEKLFF. In nucleotides, the CDR3 is TGCGCCAGCAGCATAACAGGGGGCGGAGAAAAACTGTTTTTT.

V and J are TRBV19 and TRBJ2-1, with 9 bases lining up with TRBD2. Germline V gene lookup returns CDR1 LNHDA and CDR2 SQIVND (reference sequence). The CDR3 totals 17 residues. The ends lost 8 bases at V and 0 bases at J; junction bases unmatched: 11. The CDR3 spells CASRPYRGGGSYNEQFF. The CDR3, as DNA: TGTGCCAGTCGCCCCTACCGCGGGGGGGGCTCCTACAATGAGCAGTTCTTC.

This clone has ten or more counts. The chain links TRBV28 to TRBJ2-7; D might be TRBD2 (6 bases). The CDR3 loop spans 15 amino acids. CDR1 is MDHEN and CDR2 is SYDVKM in the germline V gene. V was pared by 6 bases and J by 1 base, with 16 bases between. CDR3 DNA: TGTGCCAGCAGCCGCTCCGGGAGCCCGTCCTACGAGCAGTACTTC. Residues: CASSRSGSPSYEQYF.

The chain carries TRBV19 and TRBJ1-2; 9 nucleotides match TRBD1. With V trimmed by 7 bases and J by 6 bases, 3 bases remained unmatched. Germline CDR1 is LNHDA and CDR2 is SQIVND (reference sequence). The CDR3 sequence is 12 residues long. CDR3 bases: TGTGCCAGTAATACAGGGGGCCATGGCTACACCTTC. Translation gives CASNTGGHGYTF.

By sample share, this clone is medium-sized. This sequence joins TRBV27 and TRBJ2-5; 7 positions match TRBD2. The CDR3 sequence is 15 residues long. V lost 2 bases, J lost 4 bases, and 7 bases stayed unmatched. Germline loops: CDR1 MNHEY, CDR2 SMNVEV (reference sequence). CDR3 residues: CASSLLAADGETQYF. The CDR3 DNA reads TGTGCCAGCAGTTTACTAGCGGCTGATGGAGAGACCCAGTACTTC.

This clone was seen a single time. The sample has other DNA sequences that encode this CDR3 too. This chain connects TRBV19 to TRBJ2-7; D call uncertain. The germline CDR1 and CDR2 sequences are LNHDA and SQIVND (reference sequence). V gave up 0 bases and J gave up 0 bases, with 6 bases separating them. The CDR3 spans 14 residues. CDR3 amino acids: CASSIEGSSYEQYF. As DNA, the CDR3 is TGTGCCAGTAGTATAGAAGGCAGCTCCTACGAGCAGTACTTC.

The chain has TRBV18 and TRBJ2-7; D could derive from TRBD1 or TRBD2 (5 bases each). Per the germline V gene, CDR1 is KGHSH and CDR2 is LQKENI. This CDR3 is built from 15 residues. V lost 5 bases and J lost 1, with 15 bases in between. CDR3 sequence reads: CASSTQKGPSYEQYF. CDR3 in DNA: TGTGCCAGCTCAACACAGAAGGGACCTTCCTACGAGCAGTACTTC.

The chain uses TRBV4-1 and TRBJ2-3; possible D gene TRBD2, 7 bases. CDR3 size: 17 residues. Germline lookup yields CDR1 MGHRA and CDR2 YSYEKL. V lost 5 bases and J 5 bases, leaving 23 bases between the germline ends. CDR3 protein: CASSSSRGGRAEDTQYF. The DNA of the CDR3 is TGCGCCAGCAGCTCATCAAGGGGGGGAAGGGCGGAAGATACGCAGTATTTT.

The rearrangement links TRBV15 to TRBJ2-7; possible D gene TRBD2, 5 bases. The CDR3 is made up of 15 amino acids. Germline V lookup: CDR1 LNHNV, CDR2 YYDKDF (reference sequence). V lost 3 bases, J lost 1 base, and 13 bases lay in between. The CDR3 DNA sequence: TGTGCCACCAGCAGCTTAGCGTCTGGGTCCTACGAGCAGTACTTC. Its protein is CATSSLASGSYEQYF.

This clone was seen a handful of times. The chain links TRBV6-1 to TRBJ1-6, with D tentatively TRBD1 (5 bases). This CDR3 has 15 residues. Germline CDR1 is MNHNS and CDR2 is SASEGT. The V end lost 3 bases, the J end lost 10 bases, and 16 bases lay between the germline ends. DNA of the CDR3: TGTGCCAGCAGTGATCGGCTATCAGGGAGGTCACCCCTCCACTTT. Its protein is CASSDRLSGRSPLHF.

This chain links TRBV19 with TRBJ2-7; maybe TRBD2 (6 bases). The V gene lost 3 bases and the J gene lost 3 bases, with 12 bases spanning the gap. CDR1 is LNHDA, CDR2 SQIVND, per germline (reference sequence). This CDR3 is 14 amino acids long. CDR3 sequence (DNA): TGTGCCAGTAGTATCCGGGACTCCAGCTACGAGCAGTACTTC. This codes for CASSIRDSSYEQYF.

With regard to this clone: The junction shows a germline mismatch at one end, possibly a read error. This same CDR3 is encoded by further DNA sequences in the sample. This chain joins TRBV7-9 and TRBJ2-7, with 7 bases lining up with TRBD1. Germline V gene data show CDR1 as SEHNR and CDR2 as FQNEAQ (reference sequence). CDR3 length equals 15 residues. The CDR3, as DNA: TGTGCCAGCAGCCCGACAGGGTTATATTCCTACGAGCAATACTTC. This sequence encodes CASSPTGLYSYEQYF.

The count of this clone is one. The V and J genes are TRBV6-1 and TRBJ1-1; 9 bases match TRBD1. The J segment lost 0 bases and the V segment lost 2 bases, leaving 13 bases of the junction unmatched. From germline, CDR1 is MNHNS and CDR2 SASEGT. This CDR3 comprises 19 residues. The CDR3 sequence is CASSELSGQGLQVNTEAFF. The CDR3, as DNA: TGTGCCAGCAGTGAACTTTCGGGACAGGGTCTCCAGGTGAACACTGAAGCTTTCTTT.

This clone occurred a few times. One end of the junction fails to match germline, which may point to a read error. V and J are TRBV7-7 and TRBJ1-1; no definite D call. The CDR3 spans 13 residues. Germline values: CDR1 SSHAT, CDR2 FNYEAQ (reference sequence). This CDR3 reads CASSFTRETEAFF. In DNA, the CDR3 is TGTGCTAGCAGCTTTACGCGGGAAACTGAAGCTTTCTTT.

The chain joins TRBV6-5 to TRBJ2-1; perhaps TRBD2 as D (7 bases). The CDR3 runs to 11 residues. V was clipped by 5 bases and J by 10 bases, with 9 bases between them. In germline, CDR1 is MNHEY, CDR2 SVGAGI. The CDR3 loop reads CASSRGGEQFF. The CDR3 DNA reads TGTGCCAGCAGTAGGGGGGGGGAGCAGTTCTTC.

The genes are TRBV2 and TRBJ1-6; TRBD1 matches 7 bases. In germline, CDR1 is SNHLY, CDR2 FYNNEI. After removal of 3 bases from V and 9 bases from J, the junction contained 11 bases not matched to a gene. The CDR3 extends over 16 amino acids. The CDR3 DNA is TGTGCCAGCAGTGAGGGCGGGGCAGGGGGTGTTTCACCCCTCCACTTT. Protein sequence: CASSEGGAGGVSPLHF.

V and J are TRBV28 and TRBJ2-7; TRBD2 matches 11 bases. V was pared by 4 bases and J by 0 bases, with 5 bases of the junction left unmatched. In germline, CDR1 is MDHEN, CDR2 SYDVKM. The CDR3 consists of 16 residues. CDR3 coding DNA: TGTGCCAGCAGTTCCTCCGGGACTAGCGGCTCCTACGAGCAGTACTTC. Translated, it gives CASSSSGTSGSYEQYF.

The genes are TRBV9 and TRBJ2-2; 10 bases line up with TRBD2. The ends lost 0 bases at V and 5 bases at J; junction bases unmatched: 7. This CDR3 region has 17 residues. CDR1 SGDLS and CDR2 YYNGEE come from the germline V gene. Here the CDR3 reads CASSVGGTSALTGELFF. The CDR3 DNA reads TGTGCCAGCAGCGTAGGAGGGACTAGCGCGTTAACCGGGGAGCTGTTTTTT.

Notes on this clone: A read error may explain this, as a much larger clone is one base away. The chain recombines TRBV18 with TRBJ2-6; D gene ambiguous. CDR3 length equals 15 residues. Germline V gives CDR1 KGHSH, CDR2 LQKENI. The CDR3 coding sequence is TGTACCAGCTCCCGAGAACAGTCCGGGGCCAACGTCCTGACTTTC. Translating it yields CTSSREQSGANVLTF.

The chain employs TRBV12-3 or TRBV12-4 and TRBJ2-5; D gene uncertain. Trimming pared 1 base from V and 1 base from J, leaving 4 bases between. The CDR3 contains 13 residues. The CDR3 bases are TGTGCCAGCAGTTTAGGCATCCAAGAGACCCAGTACTTC. Residues: CASSLGIQETQYF.

The J gene is TRBJ1-2, the V gene TRBV5-4, with D perhaps matching TRBD1 (6 bases). The V gene lost 2 bases and the J gene lost 4 bases, with 12 bases spanning the gap. CDR1 SGHNT and CDR2 YYREEE come from the germline V gene (reference sequence). The CDR3 is 14 residues long. CDR3 residues: CASSLGSGVYGYTF. The CDR3 DNA reads TGTGCCAGCAGCTTAGGGTCAGGGGTCTATGGCTACACCTTC.

V usage is TRBV3-1 (or the pseudogene TRBV3-2) and J usage is TRBJ2-7, with a possible D match to TRBD2 (6 bases). Germline V lookup: CDR1 LGHDT, CDR2 YNNKEL (reference sequence). The CDR3 consists of 16 residues. V lost 0 bases and J lost 2, with 14 bases in between. In DNA form, the CDR3 reads TGTGCCAGCAGCCAAGAATACGGCGGGATCGCCTACGAGCAGTACTTC. This sequence encodes CASSQEYGGIAYEQYF.

J is TRBJ2-7 and V is TRBV28, with TRBD2 matching over 8 bases. The CDR3 extends over 17 amino acids. In germline, CDR1 is MDHEN, CDR2 SYDVKM. Unmatched junction bases numbered 13, after V lost 3 bases and J lost 3 bases. CDR3 sequence reads: CASSFVVAGTSRYEQYF. CDR3 in DNA: TGTGCCAGCAGTTTTGTTGTGGCCGGGACTAGTCGCTACGAGCAGTACTTC.